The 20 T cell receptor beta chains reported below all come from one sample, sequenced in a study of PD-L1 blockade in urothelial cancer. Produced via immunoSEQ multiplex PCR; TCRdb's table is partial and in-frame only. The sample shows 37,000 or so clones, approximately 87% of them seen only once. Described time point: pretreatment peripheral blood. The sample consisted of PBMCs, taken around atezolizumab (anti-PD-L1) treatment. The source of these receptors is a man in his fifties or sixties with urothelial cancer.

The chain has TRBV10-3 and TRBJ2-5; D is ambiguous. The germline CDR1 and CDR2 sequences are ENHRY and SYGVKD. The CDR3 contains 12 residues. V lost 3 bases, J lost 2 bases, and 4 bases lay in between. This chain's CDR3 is CAISELQETQYF. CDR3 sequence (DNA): TGTGCCATCAGTGAACTTCAAGAGACCCAGTACTTC.

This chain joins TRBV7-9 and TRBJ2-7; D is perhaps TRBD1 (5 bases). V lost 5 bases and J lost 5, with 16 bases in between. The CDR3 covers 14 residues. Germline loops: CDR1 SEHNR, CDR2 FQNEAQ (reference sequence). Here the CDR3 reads CASSANTDSNEQYF. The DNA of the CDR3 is TGTGCCAGCAGCGCGAACACAGACAGCAACGAGCAGTACTTC.

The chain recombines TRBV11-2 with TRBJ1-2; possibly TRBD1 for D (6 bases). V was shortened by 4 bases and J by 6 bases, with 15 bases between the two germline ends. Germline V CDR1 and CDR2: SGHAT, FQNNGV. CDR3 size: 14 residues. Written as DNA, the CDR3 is TGTGCCAGCAGCTCTAGGACGCCAGGGGATGGCTACACCTTC. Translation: CASSSRTPGDGYTF.

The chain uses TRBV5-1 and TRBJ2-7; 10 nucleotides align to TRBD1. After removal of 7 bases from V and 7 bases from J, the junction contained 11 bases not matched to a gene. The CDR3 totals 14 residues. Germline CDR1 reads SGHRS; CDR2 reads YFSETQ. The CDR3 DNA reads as TGCGCCAGCTATCCTGACAGGGGGCGTAGAGAGCAGTACTTC. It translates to CASYPDRGRREQYF.

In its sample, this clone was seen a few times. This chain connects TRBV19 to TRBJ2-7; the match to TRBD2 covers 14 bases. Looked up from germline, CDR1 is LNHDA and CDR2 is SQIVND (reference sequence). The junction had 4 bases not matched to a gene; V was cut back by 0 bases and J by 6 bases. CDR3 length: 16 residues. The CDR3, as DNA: TGTGCCAGTAGTATAGAAGGGACTAGCGGGAGTTCCGAGCAGTACTTC. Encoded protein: CASSIEGTSGSSEQYF.

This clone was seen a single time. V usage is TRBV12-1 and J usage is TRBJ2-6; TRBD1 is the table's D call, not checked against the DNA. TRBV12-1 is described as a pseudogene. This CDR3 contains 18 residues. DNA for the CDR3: TGTGCCAGCAGCTTTTTTGATGTAGGACAAAGTCGGGCCAACGTCCTGACTTTC. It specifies CASSFFDVGQSRANVLTF.

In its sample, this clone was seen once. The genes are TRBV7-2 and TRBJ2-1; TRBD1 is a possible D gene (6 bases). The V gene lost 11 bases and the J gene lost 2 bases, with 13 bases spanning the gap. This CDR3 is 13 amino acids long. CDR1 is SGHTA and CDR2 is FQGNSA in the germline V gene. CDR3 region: CAGGSRTYNEQFF. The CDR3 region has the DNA TGTGCCGGGGGCTCCCGCACCTACAATGAGCAGTTCTTC.

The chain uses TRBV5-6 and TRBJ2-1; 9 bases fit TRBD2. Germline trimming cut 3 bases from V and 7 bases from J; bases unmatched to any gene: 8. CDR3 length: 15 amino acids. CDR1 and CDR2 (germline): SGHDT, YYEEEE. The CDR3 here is CASSSPGLADNEQFF. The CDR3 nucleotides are TGTGCCAGCAGCTCCCCGGGACTAGCAGATAATGAGCAGTTCTTC. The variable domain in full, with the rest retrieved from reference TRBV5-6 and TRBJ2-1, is DAGVTQSPTHLIKTRGQQVTLRCSPKSGHDTVSWYQQALGQGPQFIFQYYEEEERQRGNFPDRFSGHQFPNYSSELNVNALLLGDSALYLCASSSPGLADNEQFFGPGTRLTVL.

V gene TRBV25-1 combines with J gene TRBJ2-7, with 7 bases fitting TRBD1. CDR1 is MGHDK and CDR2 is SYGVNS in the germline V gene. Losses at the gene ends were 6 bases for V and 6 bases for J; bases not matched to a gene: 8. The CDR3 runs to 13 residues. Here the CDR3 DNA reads TGTGCCAGCAGGACGAGGGGGCCGGGCGAGCAGTACTTC. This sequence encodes CASRTRGPGEQYF.

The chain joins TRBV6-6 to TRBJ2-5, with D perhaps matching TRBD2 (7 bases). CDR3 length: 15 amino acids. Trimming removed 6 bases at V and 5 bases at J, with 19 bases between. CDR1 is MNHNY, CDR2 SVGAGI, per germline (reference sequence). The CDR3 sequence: CASRGASGGGETQYF. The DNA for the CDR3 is TGTGCCAGCAGGGGGGCTAGCGGAGGGGGGGAGACCCAGTACTTC.

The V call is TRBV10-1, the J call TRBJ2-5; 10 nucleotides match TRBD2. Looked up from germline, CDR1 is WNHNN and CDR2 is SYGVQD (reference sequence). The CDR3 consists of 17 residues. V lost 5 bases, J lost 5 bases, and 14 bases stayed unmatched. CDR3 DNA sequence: TGCGCCAGCAGTCAGGTTAATAGCGGGAGGATTTCGGAGACCCAGTACTTC. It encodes CASSQVNSGRISETQYF.

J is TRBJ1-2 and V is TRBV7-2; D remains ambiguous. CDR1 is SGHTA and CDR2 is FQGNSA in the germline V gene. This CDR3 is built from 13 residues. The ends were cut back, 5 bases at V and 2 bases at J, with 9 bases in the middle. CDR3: CASSLTPNYGYTF. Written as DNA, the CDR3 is TGTGCCAGCAGCCTGACACCGAACTATGGCTACACCTTC.

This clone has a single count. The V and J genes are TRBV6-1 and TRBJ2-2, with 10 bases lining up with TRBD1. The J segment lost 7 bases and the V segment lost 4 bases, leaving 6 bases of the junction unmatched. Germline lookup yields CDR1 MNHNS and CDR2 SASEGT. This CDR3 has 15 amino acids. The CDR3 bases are TGTGCCAGCAGTGTAGGACAGGGGGAGCTCGGGGAGCTGTTTTTT. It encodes CASSVGQGELGELFF.

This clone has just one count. The CDR3 bases are TGTGCCAGCAGTCGTACTAGCGGGAGTTCCTACGAGCAGTACTTC. Translated: CASSRTSGSSYEQYF. V and J are TRBV7-3 and TRBJ2-7; TRBD2 matches at 11 bases. The CDR3 is made up of 15 amino acids. V was pared by 6 bases and J by 1 base, with 5 bases of the junction left unmatched. CDR1 SGHTA and CDR2 FQGTGA come from the germline V gene.

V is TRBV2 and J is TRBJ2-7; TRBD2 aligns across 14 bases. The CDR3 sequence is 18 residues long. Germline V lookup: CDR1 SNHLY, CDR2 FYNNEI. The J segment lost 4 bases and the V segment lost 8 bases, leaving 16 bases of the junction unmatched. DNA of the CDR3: TGTGCCAGCTTAGAGTTTATTGGGACTAGCGGGAGTAGGTACGAGCAGTACTTC. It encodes CASLEFIGTSGSRYEQYF.

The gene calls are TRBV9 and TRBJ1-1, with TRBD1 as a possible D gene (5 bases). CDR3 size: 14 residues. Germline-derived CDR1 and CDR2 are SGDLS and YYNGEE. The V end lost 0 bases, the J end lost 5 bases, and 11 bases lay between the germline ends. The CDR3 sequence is CASSVEAGWTEAFF. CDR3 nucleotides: TGTGCCAGCAGCGTAGAGGCAGGGTGGACTGAAGCTTTCTTT.

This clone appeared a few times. The CDR3 DNA is TGTGCCAGCTCACCATCGATGAGGGAGGGAGAAGCTTTCTTT. Its protein product is CASSPSMREGEAFF. This chain uses TRBV18 with TRBJ1-1; D unresolved. CDR1 is KGHSH, CDR2 LQKENI, per germline. The ends were cut back, 2 bases at V and 8 bases at J, with 15 bases in the middle. The CDR3 has 14 residues.

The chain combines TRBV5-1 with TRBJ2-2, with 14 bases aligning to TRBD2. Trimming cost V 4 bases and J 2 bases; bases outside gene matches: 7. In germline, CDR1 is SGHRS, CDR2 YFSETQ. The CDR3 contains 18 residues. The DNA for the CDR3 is TGCGCCAGCAGCCTTGACGGACTAGCGGGAGGAAACACCGGGGAGCTGTTTTTT. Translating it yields CASSLDGLAGGNTGELFF.

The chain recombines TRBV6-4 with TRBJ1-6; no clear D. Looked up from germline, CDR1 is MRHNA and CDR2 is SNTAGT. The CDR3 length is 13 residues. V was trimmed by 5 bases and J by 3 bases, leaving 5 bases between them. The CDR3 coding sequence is TGTGCCAGCAGTACGGTCTATAATTCACCCCTCCACTTT. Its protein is CASSTVYNSPLHF.

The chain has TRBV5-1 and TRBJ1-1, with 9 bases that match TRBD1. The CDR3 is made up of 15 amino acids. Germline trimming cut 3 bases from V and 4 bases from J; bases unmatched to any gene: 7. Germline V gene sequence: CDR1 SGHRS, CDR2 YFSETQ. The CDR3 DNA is TGCGCCAGCAGCTCCAGACAGGGACAGGGCACTGAAGCTTTCTTT. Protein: CASSSRQGQGTEAFF.